The 28 T cell receptor beta chains presented below share a single source sample, sequenced in a study of graft-versus-host responses after intestinal transplantation. Data came from immunoSEQ multiplex PCR; TCRdb stores just in-frame clones and leaves some out. The profile shows about 97,000 clones, 91% of them singletons. These receptors' antigens are unknown. This sample comprised unstimulated CD4+ T cells sorted from spleen or lymph node cells, obtained before transplant. The receptors were gathered from a human donor who was the organ donor for an intestinal transplant.

V usage is TRBV4-1 and J usage is TRBJ1-1; tentative D call: TRBD1 (5 bases). Between the trimmed V and J ends, which lost 0 bases and 13 bases, there was a span of 24 bases. CDR1 and CDR2 from the germline V gene are MGHRA and YSYEKL. The CDR3 extends over 16 amino acids. CDR3 in amino acids: CASSQDWGGLGPQGFF. The CDR3 DNA sequence: TGCGCCAGCAGCCAAGATTGGGGGGGACTTGGGCCCCAGGGTTTCTTT.

The chain joins TRBV7-3 to TRBJ2-1; TRBD2 aligns across 8 bases. The germline V gene has CDR1 SGHTA and CDR2 FQGTGA. CDR3 length: 14 amino acids. The J segment lost 7 bases and the V segment lost 1 base, leaving 3 bases of the junction unmatched. Written as DNA, the CDR3 is TGTGCCAGCAGCTTAAAGGCGGGGGGAAATGAGCAGTTCTTC. Protein sequence: CASSLKAGGNEQFF.

This rearrangement joins TRBV27 to TRBJ2-7; D is unclear. V was cut by 4 bases and J by 1 base, with 5 bases left in between. CDR1 is MNHEY, CDR2 SMNVEV, per germline (reference sequence). The CDR3 contains 12 residues. The CDR3 here is CASSSTSYEQYF. The CDR3 DNA reads as TGTGCCAGCAGTTCCACTTCCTACGAGCAGTACTTC.

This chain uses TRBV6-1 with TRBJ1-6; TRBD1 matches at 8 bases. This CDR3 has 15 residues. Germline V gene data show CDR1 as MNHNS and CDR2 as SASEGT. V shed 6 bases and J 8 bases; nucleotides not matched to a gene: 9. CDR3 bases: TGTGCCAGCAGCCGAACGACAGGGGTCGATTCACCCCTCCACTTT. It codes for CASSRTTGVDSPLHF.

The CDR3 loop is CASSSEDSRNQPQHF. The CDR3 DNA reads TGTGCCAGCAGCTCCGAGGACAGCCGGAATCAGCCCCAGCATTTT. The rearrangement links TRBV7-2 to TRBJ1-5, with D maybe TRBD1 (6 bases). The germline V and J ends were trimmed by 4 bases and 4 bases, with 14 bases remaining between them. Germline values: CDR1 SGHTA, CDR2 FQGNSA. The CDR3 contains 15 residues.

The chain links TRBV19 to TRBJ2-1; D unresolved. Trimming took 7 bases from V and 4 from J, leaving 8 bases between them. The length of the CDR3 is 12 residues. Germline-derived CDR1 and CDR2 are LNHDA and SQIVND (reference sequence). CDR3 DNA sequence: TGTGCCAGTACCACACGATACAATGAGCAGTTCTTC. It specifies CASTTRYNEQFF.

The genes are TRBV13 and TRBJ1-6; no clear D. V was trimmed by 3 bases and J by 9 bases, leaving 9 bases between them. The CDR3 runs to 13 residues. From germline, CDR1 is PRHDT and CDR2 FYEKMQ (reference sequence). CDR3 residues: CASSFRKSSPLHF. The DNA of the CDR3 is TGTGCCAGCAGCTTCAGGAAGTCTTCACCCCTCCACTTT.

V and J are TRBV2 and TRBJ1-5; the match to TRBD1 covers 7 bases. This CDR3 is built from 16 residues. Unmatched junction bases numbered 13, after V lost 4 bases and J lost 7 bases. Germline assignment: CDR1 SNHLY and CDR2 FYNNEI. CDR3: CASSVRRTGTRQPQHF. In DNA, the CDR3 is TGTGCCAGCAGTGTTAGGCGGACAGGCACCAGGCAGCCCCAGCATTTT.

V and J are TRBV11-2 and TRBJ1-4, with 8 bases that match TRBD1. Germline trimming cut 1 base from V and 7 bases from J; bases unmatched to any gene: 2. The CDR3 is 14 residues long. The germline V gene encodes CDR1 SGHAT and CDR2 FQNNGV. The CDR3 spells CASSLGQGSEKLFF. The DNA for the CDR3 is TGTGCCAGCAGCTTAGGACAGGGGAGTGAAAAACTGTTTTTT.

The chain links TRBV7-6 to TRBJ2-7; tentative D call: TRBD1 (6 bases). V gave up 1 base and J gave up 6 bases, with 16 bases separating them. Germline V gene sequence: CDR1 SGHVS, CDR2 FNYEAQ. There are 15 residues in the CDR3. The CDR3 loop is CASSLEGDPFSEQYF. DNA of the CDR3: TGTGCCAGCAGCTTAGAGGGGGATCCCTTCTCCGAGCAGTACTTC. Drawing the rest from reference TRBV7-6 and TRBJ2-7, the complete variable domain is GAGVSQSPRYKVTKRGQDVALRCDPISGHVSLYWYRQALGQGPEFLTYFNYEAQQDKSGLPNDRFSAERPEGSISTLTIQRTEQRDSAMYRCASSLEGDPFSEQYFGPGTRLTVT.

The chain links TRBV28 to TRBJ2-2, with 8 nucleotides matching TRBD1. J was trimmed by 2 bases and V by 2 bases; bases with no gene match: 13. The CDR3 totals 19 residues. The germline V gene has CDR1 MDHEN and CDR2 SYDVKM. The CDR3 region is CASSLPRGQVPFNTGELFF. The CDR3 DNA reads TGTGCCAGCAGTTTACCCAGGGGACAGGTCCCCTTCAACACCGGGGAGCTGTTTTTT.

The chain uses TRBV5-4 and TRBJ2-1; 14 nucleotides line up with TRBD2. The CDR3 covers 17 residues. Trimming cost V 4 bases and J 7 bases; bases outside gene matches: 10. Looked up from germline, CDR1 is SGHNT and CDR2 is YYREEE (reference sequence). The CDR3 loop reads CASSQGLAGASWNEQFF. The DNA for the CDR3 is TGTGCCAGCAGCCAGGGACTAGCGGGGGCTTCTTGGAATGAGCAGTTCTTC.

This chain links TRBV5-4 with TRBJ2-7; D is unclear. Germline V CDR1 and CDR2: SGHNT, YYREEE (reference sequence). This CDR3 is built from 13 residues. Trimming shortened V by 0 bases and J by 5 bases, and 9 bases separated the two germline ends. The CDR3 region has the DNA TGTGCCAGCAGCTTGGTCAACAACGACGAGCAGTACTTC. This encodes CASSLVNNDEQYF.

The gene calls are TRBV25-1 and TRBJ1-2; D possibly corresponds to TRBD1 (5 bases). This CDR3 has 15 residues. Germline assignment: CDR1 MGHDK and CDR2 SYGVNS. V lost 3 bases and J 6 bases, leaving 17 bases between the germline ends. The chain's CDR3 is CASSDTGGGVNGYTF. CDR3 nucleotide sequence: TGTGCCAGCAGTGATACCGGCGGGGGGGTAAATGGCTACACCTTC.

This sequence joins TRBV9 and TRBJ2-5; D may be TRBD1 (7 bases). Trimming left V 0 bases short and J 3 bases short, with 12 bases between. CDR3 size: 15 residues. Germline lookup yields CDR1 SGDLS and CDR2 YYNGEE. CDR3 loop: CASSVGRGLEETQYF. CDR3 coding DNA: TGTGCCAGCAGCGTAGGGAGGGGGCTCGAAGAGACCCAGTACTTC.

The J gene is TRBJ2-3, the V gene TRBV4-2; maybe TRBD2 (7 bases). The CDR3 has 16 residues. The V end was cut by 1 base, the J end by 0 bases, with 11 bases between. Germline V lookup: CDR1 LGHNA, CDR2 YNFKEQ. CDR3 in DNA: TGTGCCAGCAGCCAAGGAAGGGGGGGCAGCACAGATACGCAGTATTTT. This sequence encodes CASSQGRGGSTDTQYF.

The V call is TRBV2, the J call TRBJ2-7, with 7 bases lining up with TRBD1. Per the germline V gene, CDR1 is SNHLY and CDR2 is FYNNEI. V dropped 6 bases and J dropped 1; count of bases not matched to a gene: 3. This CDR3 is built from 13 residues. The chain's CDR3 is CASRRDSSYEQYF. The CDR3 DNA reads as TGTGCCAGCAGGAGGGACAGTTCCTACGAGCAGTACTTC.

The rearrangement joins TRBV7-9 to TRBJ2-5, with 10 bases matching TRBD1. The J call is doubtful: the DNA matches TRBJ2-7 better. This CDR3 contains 14 residues. The germline gives CDR1 SEHNR, CDR2 FQNEAQ (reference sequence). The CDR3, as DNA: TGTGCCTCCAACCGGGACAGGGGTATCTACGAGCAGTACTTC. Protein product: CASNRDRGIYEQYF.

The chain carries TRBV6-5 and TRBJ1-2, with TRBD1 matching 7 bases. The CDR3 sequence is 13 residues long. Unmatched junction bases numbered 2, after V lost 0 bases and J lost 7 bases. From germline, CDR1 is MNHEY and CDR2 SVGAGI. The CDR3 bases are TGTGCCAGCAGTTACTCGGGACAGCCTGGCTACACCTTC. Protein sequence: CASSYSGQPGYTF.

The rearrangement uses TRBV28 and TRBJ2-2, with a possible D match to TRBD2 (5 bases). The CDR3 extends over 15 amino acids. In germline, CDR1 is MDHEN, CDR2 SYDVKM. Trimming pared 10 bases from V and 4 bases from J, leaving 19 bases between. CDR3 loop: CATRVDGVGTGELFF. In DNA, the CDR3 is TGTGCCACTCGCGTGGACGGGGTTGGCACCGGGGAGCTGTTTTTT.

This chain connects TRBV7-8 to TRBJ1-1; tentative D call: TRBD1 (6 bases). The CDR3 totals 13 residues. V lost 2 bases to trimming and J lost 11 bases, with 15 bases between them. CDR1 and CDR2 (germline): SGHVS, FQNEAQ. The DNA for the CDR3 is TGTGCCAGCAGCTTACTCTCAGGGGTTTTGGCTTTCTTT. Its protein product is CASSLLSGVLAFF.

This sequence joins TRBV5-4 and TRBJ1-1; D possibly corresponds to TRBD1 (6 bases). CDR1 and CDR2 (germline): SGHNT, YYREEE (reference sequence). The V and J ends lost 3 bases and 3 bases respectively, with 15 bases between them. CDR3 size: 15 residues. DNA for the CDR3: TGTGCCAGCAGCTCCGCAACAGGGCTGGACACTGAAGCTTTCTTT. Residues: CASSSATGLDTEAFF.

This clone appeared a single time. As DNA, the CDR3 is TGTGCCAGCAGCTTAGTGGGACTAGCCCAAGAGACCCAGTACTTC. Encoded protein: CASSLVGLAQETQYF. The chain couples TRBV7-2 to TRBJ2-5; 9 bases match TRBD2. The length of the CDR3 is 15 residues. V lost 1 base, J lost 1 base, and 1 base stayed unmatched. Germline V gene data show CDR1 as SGHTA and CDR2 as FQGNSA.

CDR3 nucleotides: TGTGCCAGCAGTTTATCAGGCCCAAGGGGCGGAGAGTACTTC. It encodes CASSLSGPRGGEYF. V usage is TRBV27 and J usage is TRBJ2-5, with D perhaps matching TRBD1 (5 bases). The CDR3 has 14 residues. V was cut by 0 bases and J by 12 bases, with 17 bases left in between. CDR1 MNHEY and CDR2 SMNVEV come from the germline V gene (reference sequence).

This clone came up a few times. The CDR3 here is CASSVDRVNQPQHF. Here the CDR3 DNA reads TGTGCCAGCAGCGTCGACAGAGTCAATCAGCCCCAGCATTTT. The chain links TRBV11-2 to TRBJ1-5, with TRBD1 as a possible D gene (5 bases). V was pared by 5 bases and J by 3 bases, with 11 bases between. The CDR3 contains 14 residues. Germline CDR1 SGHAT, CDR2 FQNNGV.

V gene TRBV30 combines with J gene TRBJ2-3; weak D call: TRBD2 (5 bases). Germline CDR1 reads GTSNPN; CDR2 reads SVGIG (reference sequence). The CDR3 is 15 amino acids. Trimming took 3 bases from V and 0 from J, leaving 13 bases between them. CDR3 in amino acids: CAWRRTAPSTDTQYF. Written as DNA, the CDR3 is TGTGCCTGGAGGCGGACTGCCCCTAGCACAGATACGCAGTATTTT.

The chain combines TRBV6-1 with TRBJ1-6; TRBD1 agrees at 8 bases. This CDR3 is built from 14 residues. V shed 6 bases and J 10 bases; nucleotides not matched to a gene: 8. In germline, CDR1 is MNHNS, CDR2 SASEGT. The DNA for the CDR3 is TGTGCCAGCAGATTTAGACAGGGGATATCACCCCTCCACTTT. It specifies CASRFRQGISPLHF.

This chain joins TRBV5-6 and TRBJ2-1; 8 nucleotides match TRBD1. V lost 0 bases to trimming and J lost 11 bases; unmatched junction nucleotides: 1. The CDR3 is made up of 12 amino acids. Per germline, CDR1 SGHDT and CDR2 YYEEEE. This chain's CDR3 is CASSLAGGKQFF. Here the CDR3 DNA reads TGTGCCAGCAGCTTGGCAGGGGGCAAGCAGTTCTTC.